A selection of T cell receptor beta chains follows, all from one sample in a study of lymphopenia after photon versus proton radiotherapy. Only in-frame clones appear in the TCRdb table, and some are missing; sequencing was by immunoSEQ multiplex PCR. Of 150,000 to 200,000 clones listed, 88% were seen once; the top ten hold about 4.7%. The sequences come from peripheral blood, collected from a patient treated with photon-based radiotherapy. The receptor set was obtained from a man in his fifties or sixties with gastric cancer. The CDR3 runs from the conserved cysteine through the conserved F or W. Each record gives: J gene, V gene, D gene, clone size, CDR3 protein, CDR3 DNA. The D gene is left open where the match is weak. Rows may omit the clone size; those that give it use once, few, many or a size class.

J gene: TRBJ1-2; V gene: TRBV7-2; D gene: .; clone size: .; CDR3 protein: CASSALLGTQKGYTF; CDR3 DNA: TGTGCCAGCAGCGCCCTGCTCGGGACACAGAAGGGCTACACCTTC
J gene: TRBJ2-1; V gene: TRBV7-9; D gene: TRBD2; clone size: .; CDR3 protein: CASSFSGRGNEQFF; CDR3 DNA: TGTGCCAGCAGCTTTAGCGGGAGGGGCAATGAGCAGTTCTTC
J gene: TRBJ1-5; V gene: TRBV6-5; D gene: TRBD1; clone size: .; CDR3 protein: CASRRTGDNQPQHF; CDR3 DNA: TGTGCCAGCAGACGGACAGGGGACAATCAGCCCCAGCATTTT
J gene: TRBJ2-6; V gene: TRBV30; D gene: TRBD1; clone size: .; CDR3 protein: CACSRDRGKAGANVLTF; CDR3 DNA: TGTGCCTGTTCACGGGACAGGGGAAAAGCTGGGGCCAACGTCCTGACTTTC
J gene: TRBJ2-1; V gene: TRBV5-1; D gene: TRBD2; clone size: .; CDR3 protein: CASSFGTSGSNEQFF; CDR3 DNA: TGCGCCAGCAGCTTCGGGACTAGCGGGAGTAATGAGCAGTTCTTC
J gene: TRBJ1-4; V gene: TRBV25-1; D gene: TRBD1; clone size: .; CDR3 protein: CASSDSGQRAPTNEKLFF; CDR3 DNA: TGTGCCAGCAGTGACTCGGGACAGAGAGCTCCAACTAATGAAAAACTGTTTTTT
J gene: TRBJ2-3; V gene: TRBV7-8; D gene: .; clone size: .; CDR3 protein: CASSLATTDTQYF; CDR3 DNA: TGTGCCAGCAGCTTAGCTACGACAGATACGCAGTATTTT
J gene: TRBJ2-3; V gene: TRBV28; D gene: TRBD1; clone size: .; CDR3 protein: CASSLMDRDKTDTQYF; CDR3 DNA: TGTGCCAGCAGCCTTATGGACAGGGATAAGACAGATACGCAGTATTTT
J gene: TRBJ1-3; V gene: TRBV6-5; D gene: .; clone size: .; CDR3 protein: CASSFSTGGNTIYF; CDR3 DNA: TGTGCCAGCAGTTTCTCGACAGGTGGAAACACCATATATTTT
J gene: TRBJ2-7; V gene: TRBV15; D gene: TRBD2; clone size: once; CDR3 protein: CATSSPGLTDEQYF; CDR3 DNA: TGTGCCACCAGCAGCCCGGGACTAACGGACGAGCAGTACTTC
J gene: TRBJ2-3; V gene: TRBV20-1; D gene: .; clone size: once; CDR3 protein: CSPLPTDTQYF; CDR3 DNA: TGCAGTCCACTACCCACAGATACGCAGTATTTT
J gene: TRBJ1-1; V gene: TRBV12-5; D gene: .; clone size: .; CDR3 protein: CASGLSPGAQGTEAFF; CDR3 DNA: TGTGCTAGTGGTTTGAGCCCGGGGGCGCAGGGTACTGAAGCTTTCTTT
J gene: TRBJ1-1; V gene: TRBV6-1; D gene: TRBD1; clone size: .; CDR3 protein: CASRQTGKIAEAFF; CDR3 DNA: TGTGCCAGCAGGCAGACAGGGAAAATCGCTGAAGCTTTCTTT
J gene: TRBJ1-2; V gene: TRBV2; D gene: .; clone size: once; CDR3 protein: CASSFLDPGTLGGYTF; CDR3 DNA: TGTGCCAGCAGCTTCCTAGACCCCGGGACACTCGGGGGCTACACCTTC
J gene: TRBJ2-7; V gene: TRBV2; D gene: TRBD1; clone size: .; CDR3 protein: CASRTDRVGEYEQYF; CDR3 DNA: TGTGCCAGCAGGACCGACAGGGTGGGGGAATACGAGCAGTACTTC
J gene: TRBJ2-1; V gene: TRBV6-6; D gene: .; clone size: .; CDR3 protein: CASRRGDNEQFF; CDR3 DNA: TGTGCCAGCAGGAGGGGGGACAATGAGCAGTTCTTC
J gene: TRBJ2-5; V gene: TRBV27; D gene: TRBD2; clone size: .; CDR3 protein: CASKSGGETQYF; CDR3 DNA: TGTGCCAGCAAGTCCGGGGGGGAGACCCAGTACTTC
J gene: TRBJ1-2; V gene: TRBV28; D gene: .; clone size: .; CDR3 protein: CASSLRPETYGYTF; CDR3 DNA: TGTGCCAGCAGTTTACGGCCGGAGACTTATGGCTACACCTTC
J gene: TRBJ1-1; V gene: TRBV19; D gene: TRBD1; clone size: .; CDR3 protein: CASSNRGWNTEAFF; CDR3 DNA: TGTGCCAGTAGCAACAGGGGTTGGAACACTGAAGCTTTCTTT
J gene: TRBJ2-3; V gene: TRBV6-5; D gene: TRBD1; clone size: .; CDR3 protein: CASSQGQATADTQYF; CDR3 DNA: TGTGCCAGCAGTCAAGGACAGGCGACAGCAGATACGCAGTATTTT
J gene: TRBJ1-5; V gene: TRBV6-5; D gene: TRBD1; clone size: .; CDR3 protein: CASSWDRGPNQPQHF; CDR3 DNA: TGTGCCAGCAGTTGGGACAGGGGGCCTAATCAGCCCCAGCATTTT
J gene: TRBJ1-2; V gene: TRBV28; D gene: TRBD1; clone size: .; CDR3 protein: CASSLGTGGRGYTF; CDR3 DNA: TGTGCCAGCAGTTTAGGGACAGGGGGTAGGGGCTACACCTTC
J gene: TRBJ1-2; V gene: TRBV4-1; D gene: .; clone size: .; CDR3 protein: CASSQVLGHYGYTF; CDR3 DNA: TGCGCCAGCAGCCAAGTTTTGGGGCATTACGGCTACACCTTC
J gene: TRBJ2-7; V gene: TRBV5-5; D gene: .; clone size: .; CDR3 protein: CASTMDLTGVGSYEQYF; CDR3 DNA: TGTGCCAGCACTATGGATCTGACGGGAGTGGGGAGCTACGAGCAGTACTTC
J gene: TRBJ2-5; V gene: TRBV9; D gene: .; clone size: few; CDR3 protein: CASSVALGGRETQYF; CDR3 DNA: TGTGCCAGCAGCGTAGCTCTAGGGGGGAGAGAGACCCAGTACTTC
J gene: TRBJ1-2; V gene: TRBV29-1; D gene: .; clone size: .; CDR3 protein: CSVRRLNNGYTF; CDR3 DNA: TGCAGCGTTCGTAGGCTTAATAATGGCTACACCTTC
J gene: TRBJ2-7; V gene: TRBV6-5; D gene: .; clone size: .; CDR3 protein: CASSLLGAGEQYF; CDR3 DNA: TGTGCCAGCAGTTTATTAGGGGCGGGGGAGCAGTACTTC
J gene: TRBJ1-1; V gene: TRBV7-3; D gene: .; clone size: .; CDR3 protein: CASSLSGLNTEAFF; CDR3 DNA: TGTGCCAGCAGCTTAAGCGGTCTGAACACTGAAGCTTTCTTT
J gene: TRBJ2-7; V gene: TRBV6-5; D gene: TRBD1; clone size: .; CDR3 protein: CASSYSGQKTYEQYF; CDR3 DNA: TGTGCCAGCAGTTACTCGGGACAGAAAACCTACGAGCAGTACTTC
J gene: TRBJ2-1; V gene: TRBV10-3; D gene: TRBD2; clone size: once; CDR3 protein: CAIRASGEEQFF; CDR3 DNA: TGTGCCATCAGGGCTAGCGGAGAGGAGCAGTTCTTC
J gene: TRBJ2-7; V gene: TRBV5-1; D gene: .; clone size: .; CDR3 protein: CASSLAFGGTSYEQYF; CDR3 DNA: TGCGCCAGCAGCTTGGCCTTCGGAGGGACCTCCTACGAGCAGTACTTC
J gene: TRBJ1-2; V gene: TRBV30; D gene: .; clone size: .; CDR3 protein: CAWSATVNYGYTF; CDR3 DNA: TGTGCCTGGAGTGCGACAGTTAACTATGGCTACACCTTC
J gene: TRBJ1-4; V gene: TRBV7-9; D gene: TRBD1; clone size: .; CDR3 protein: CASSLGYQGDEKLFF; CDR3 DNA: TGTGCCAGCAGCTTGGGTTACCAGGGGGACGAAAAACTGTTTTTT
J gene: TRBJ2-2; V gene: TRBV6-4; D gene: .; clone size: .; CDR3 protein: CALTPESRAGELFF; CDR3 DNA: TGTGCCCTGACGCCGGAATCGCGCGCCGGGGAGCTGTTTTTT
J gene: TRBJ1-2; V gene: TRBV19; D gene: .; clone size: .; CDR3 protein: CASTLEGTYYGYTF; CDR3 DNA: TGTGCCAGTACCCTAGAGGGGACATACTATGGCTACACCTTC
J gene: TRBJ1-2; V gene: TRBV5-4; D gene: .; clone size: .; CDR3 protein: CASSPNRDYGYTF; CDR3 DNA: TGTGCCAGCAGCCCCAACCGGGACTATGGCTACACCTTC